The 11 T cell receptor beta chains reported below all come from one sample, sequenced in a study of blood T cell repertoires in COVID-19. Assay: immunoSEQ multiplex PCR; the TCRdb copy retains only in-frame clones and omits some. The sample lists about 220,000 clones, about four fifths occurring once. Sequenced material: PBMCs or T cells enriched from blood (not recorded which). The receptors come from a woman between 35 and 50 years old who had been exposed to COVID-19.

This clone was recorded a few times. The rearrangement joins TRBV3-1 (or the pseudogene TRBV3-2) to TRBJ1-1; D not resolved. Per germline, CDR1 LGHDT and CDR2 YNNKEL (reference sequence). There are 13 residues in the CDR3. V was trimmed by 4 bases and J by 4 bases, leaving 10 bases between them. CDR3 sequence: CASSPHSGTEAFF. The DNA for the CDR3 is TGTGCCAGCAGCCCCCATAGCGGCACTGAAGCTTTCTTT.

The chain joins TRBV27 to TRBJ2-7; D is possibly TRBD2 (6 bases). V shed 5 bases and J shed 2 bases, with 19 bases lying between them. Germline V lookup: CDR1 MNHEY, CDR2 SMNVEV (reference sequence). CDR3 size: 16 residues. The DNA of the CDR3 is TGTGCCAGCAGTCCCAGAAGCGCGGGGTACACCTACGAGCAGTACTTC. This sequence encodes CASSPRSAGYTYEQYF.

Written as DNA, the CDR3 is TGTGCCAGCAGCCTTACAGGGTTCTTCTACAATGAGCAGTTCTTC. Translated: CASSLTGFFYNEQFF. The chain is built from TRBV7-9 and TRBJ2-1; TRBD1 is a possible D gene (6 bases). V lost 5 bases, J lost 3 bases, and 14 bases lay in between. The germline V gene has CDR1 SEHNR and CDR2 FQNEAQ (reference sequence). This CDR3 has 15 residues.

As concerns this clone: Other nucleotide sequences from this sample produce the same CDR3. The rearrangement uses TRBV6-5 and TRBJ2-2, with 8 bases identical to TRBD2. The trim removed 4 bases at V and 4 bases at J, leaving 5 bases unmatched. Per the germline V gene, CDR1 is MNHEY and CDR2 is SVGAGI. This CDR3 is 15 amino acids long. CDR3 sequence: CASSSTGGLTGELFF. CDR3 DNA sequence: TGTGCCAGCAGTTCGACGGGGGGGCTCACCGGGGAGCTGTTTTTT.

This clone was detected a few times. This chain links TRBV10-3 with TRBJ2-7; D remains unclear. In germline, CDR1 is ENHRY, CDR2 SYGVKD. The length of the CDR3 is 13 residues. The V gene lost 3 bases and the J gene lost 0 bases, with 6 bases spanning the gap. CDR3 sequence: CAISDSDSYEQYF. The CDR3, as DNA: TGTGCCATCAGTGACAGCGACTCCTACGAGCAGTACTTC.

Written as DNA, the CDR3 is TGTGCCAGCAGCTTGGTCGGGAGCGGGGACGAGCAGTACTTC. Its translation: CASSLVGSGDEQYF. The rearrangement links TRBV7-2 to TRBJ2-7; TRBD2 agrees at 7 bases. The CDR3 spans 14 residues. The germline CDR1 and CDR2 sequences are SGHTA and FQGNSA. The V gene end was trimmed by 3 bases and the J gene end by 5 bases; junction bases not matched to a gene: 7.

This clone has only one observation. V usage is TRBV28 and J usage is TRBJ1-2; 7 bases align to TRBD1. CDR3 size: 15 residues. J gave up 3 bases and V 6 bases, and 10 bases lay outside the gene matches. Germline CDR1 is MDHEN and CDR2 is SYDVKM. CDR3 DNA sequence: TGTGCCAGCAGGCCAGGTTCCCAGGGGGACTATGGCTACACCTTC. It encodes CASRPGSQGDYGYTF.

The genes are TRBV4-1 and TRBJ2-5; perhaps TRBD2 as D (5 bases). V gave up 1 base and J gave up 9 bases, with 9 bases separating them. CDR1 and CDR2 from the germline V gene are MGHRA and YSYEKL. The CDR3 loop spans 12 amino acids. CDR3 DNA: TGCGCCAGCAGCCAAGTTCCGGGGTCCCAGTACTTC. This sequence encodes CASSQVPGSQYF.

The gene calls are TRBV12-3 or TRBV12-4 and TRBJ1-5; D unclear. The CDR3 spans 12 residues. Trimming took off 4 bases at V and 9 bases at J, with 10 bases between the two ends. As DNA, the CDR3 is TGTGCCAGCAGTTCCGGACGGGGGCCCCAGCATTTT. Protein product: CASSSGRGPQHF.

CDR3 region: CASRAGASYEQYF. CDR3 in DNA: TGCGCCAGCAGGGCGGGGGCGTCCTACGAGCAGTACTTC. The chain joins TRBV5-1 to TRBJ2-7; perhaps TRBD2 as D (7 bases). V lost 5 bases and J lost 1, with 10 bases in between. The CDR3 totals 13 residues. Germline CDR1 is SGHRS and CDR2 is YFSETQ.

The chain uses TRBV6-2 or TRBV6-3 and TRBJ1-1; 7 nucleotides agree with TRBD1. Germline V gene sequence: CDR1 MNHEY, CDR2 SVGEGT. The CDR3 length is 15 residues. Trimming cost V 2 bases and J 4 bases; bases outside gene matches: 7. The CDR3 loop is CASSYGAGGFTEAFF. The CDR3 DNA sequence: TGTGCCAGCAGTTACGGTGCAGGGGGATTCACTGAAGCTTTCTTT.